This TCR beta chain was identified in a study of regulatory T cells in long-lasting Graves disease. Study results and caveats: TRBV28, TRBJ1-2 and TRBJ2-5 emerged as the favored segments in persistent disease.

Many counts were recorded for this clonotype. Its antigen is as yet unknown. The time point denotes: newly diagnosed GD, antithyroid drugs for less than 3 months. Extracted PBMC RNA gave rise to the TCR library. Germline trimming cut 6 bases from V and 12 bases from J; bases unmatched to any gene: 13. Germline CDR1 and CDR2: SQVTM and ANQGSEA. There are 12 residues in the CDR3. Libraries of TCR beta came from iRepertoire HTBI primers plus Arm-PCR of CDR3 regions. TCRdb re-derived calls from the multiplex PCR reads in MiXCR, one entry per CDR3 protein. The data show about half a million distinct CDR3 sequences, about 12% seen once. A further study also used this sample, focusing on T cells in Graves' hyperthyroidism and ophthalmopathy.

This chain links TRBV29-1 with TRBJ1-2, with 7 bases aligning to TRBD1. The TCR originated in a woman under 40 with Graves disease. This specimen was peripheral blood mononuclear cells (PBMCs), taken at new diagnosis, from a patient treated with antithyroid drugs. CDR3 DNA: TGCAGCGTCGAAAGTGCGGGACAGCTTCACACCTTC. Translated: CSVESAGQLHTF.